Below are 14 T cell receptor beta chains sequenced from a single sample in a study of cytomegalovirus exposure and HLA in healthy donors. Profiled with immunoSEQ multiplex PCR; TCRdb holds only in-frame clones, not every one. The sample records hundreds of thousands of clones, around 87% being singletons. The sequencing sample was made of PBMCs. Receptors were obtained from a woman aged 18-29 years in good health and CMV-seropositive.

This clone was counted between two and nine times. V and J are TRBV11-2 and TRBJ2-7, with 10 bases aligning to TRBD2. V was pared by 0 bases and J by 0 bases, with 14 bases of the junction left unmatched. The CDR3 is 20 residues long. Per germline, CDR1 SGHAT and CDR2 FQNNGV. The CDR3 loop is CASSLEAGGPQYGPSYEQYF. DNA of the CDR3: TGTGCCAGCAGCTTAGAAGCGGGAGGGCCCCAGTATGGGCCCTCCTACGAGCAGTACTTC.

The chain joins TRBV4-1 to TRBJ1-5; tentatively, D is TRBD1 (5 bases). This CDR3 contains 14 residues. Trimming shortened V by 0 bases and J by 7 bases, and 10 bases separated the two germline ends. In germline, CDR1 is MGHRA, CDR2 YSYEKL. The CDR3 DNA reads as TGCGCCAGCAGCCAAGAAAAGGGGTACCAGCCCCAGCATTTT. This gives the protein CASSQEKGYQPQHF.

This clone was picked up a small number of times. The genes are TRBV7-9 and TRBJ2-7; weak D call: TRBD2 (5 bases). Germline assignment: CDR1 SEHNR and CDR2 FQNEAQ (reference sequence). The CDR3 length is 13 residues. Trimming pared 3 bases from V and 9 bases from J, leaving 15 bases between. This chain's CDR3 is CASSFTDRAGQYF. Here the CDR3 DNA reads TGTGCCAGCAGCTTCACAGACCGCGCGGGGCAGTACTTC.

The V and J genes are TRBV11-2 and TRBJ2-1; TRBD2 might be the D (6 bases). In germline, CDR1 is SGHAT, CDR2 FQNNGV. The CDR3 has 11 residues. V lost 5 bases to trimming and J lost 9 bases, with 8 bases between them. CDR3 sequence (DNA): TGTGCCAGCAGCCTGGGGGGTGAGCAGTTCTTC. Translating it yields CASSLGGEQFF.

The CDR3 coding sequence is TGTGCCAGTACCGATATTCGGCAGGGGTCTCGGATGAACACTGAAGCTTTCTTT. Its protein is CASTDIRQGSRMNTEAFF. The chain is built from TRBV19 and TRBJ1-1; D might be TRBD1 (6 bases). This CDR3 has 18 amino acids. V lost 7 bases and J 0 bases, leaving 24 bases between the germline ends. The germline V gene encodes CDR1 LNHDA and CDR2 SQIVND (reference sequence).

The chain links TRBV4-1 to TRBJ2-7, with D possibly matching TRBD2 (6 bases). The germline V gene encodes CDR1 MGHRA and CDR2 YSYEKL. CDR3 size: 15 residues. Trimming took off 1 base at V and 2 bases at J, with 12 bases between the two ends. The CDR3 sequence: CASSQGAGHPYEQYF. CDR3 nucleotide sequence: TGCGCCAGCAGCCAAGGCGCGGGGCACCCCTACGAGCAGTACTTC.

The chain employs TRBV9 and TRBJ1-1; D call uncertain. Germline V gene data show CDR1 as SGDLS and CDR2 as YYNGEE. V lost 4 bases and J 1 base, leaving 17 bases between the germline ends. The CDR3 runs 16 residues. The DNA of the CDR3 is TGTGCCAGCAGCTTCCGGCCGGGGTATAAGAACACTGAAGCTTTCTTT. It translates to CASSFRPGYKNTEAFF.

The chain recombines TRBV7-9 with TRBJ2-7; TRBD2 is a possible D gene (7 bases). Trimming stripped 3 bases from V and 5 bases from J, with 14 bases between. Germline assignment: CDR1 SEHNR and CDR2 FQNEAQ (reference sequence). The CDR3 is 14 residues long. This chain's CDR3 is CASSFGGQTNEQYF. In nucleotides, the CDR3 is TGTGCCAGCAGCTTCGGGGGGCAAACAAACGAGCAGTACTTC.

V is TRBV11-2 and J is TRBJ1-1, with D unclear. Deletions cut 1 base from V and 4 bases from J, with 13 bases between. Germline values: CDR1 SGHAT, CDR2 FQNNGV. The CDR3 sequence is 15 residues long. The DNA of the CDR3 is TGTGCCAGCAGCTTAGGCAACTCCCTAGGCACTGAAGCTTTCTTT. Translating gives CASSLGNSLGTEAFF.

CDR3 DNA sequence: TGCGCCAGCAGCTTGGCGGGTCTCTCCTACAATGAGCAGTTCTTC. Amino acids: CASSLAGLSYNEQFF. The J gene is TRBJ2-1, the V gene TRBV5-1; D call uncertain. In germline, CDR1 is SGHRS, CDR2 YFSETQ. The CDR3 consists of 15 residues. Trimming took 0 bases from V and 0 from J, leaving 7 bases between them.

The chain carries TRBV7-3 and TRBJ2-7; D is undetermined. Germline lookup yields CDR1 SGHTA and CDR2 FQGTGA. CDR3 length equals 13 residues. Trimming removed 5 bases from V and 2 bases from J, with 10 bases in between. The CDR3 sequence is CASSPRPTYEQYF. The CDR3 DNA reads TGTGCCAGCAGCCCGCGGCCAACCTACGAGCAGTACTTC.

The chain uses TRBV6-6 and TRBJ2-7; 10 nucleotides agree with TRBD2. J was trimmed by 1 base and V by 6 bases; bases with no gene match: 6. The germline V gene has CDR1 MNHNY and CDR2 SVGAGI (reference sequence). The CDR3 is 15 amino acids. In DNA, the CDR3 is TGTGCCAGCAGCAAACTAGCGGGGATTTCCTACGAGCAGTACTTC. It is translated as CASSKLAGISYEQYF.

This clone appeared once. The chain joins TRBV6-8 to TRBJ2-7; 14 nucleotides line up with TRBD2. The germline V gene encodes CDR1 MNHGY and CDR2 SAAAGT. V gave up 7 bases and J gave up 5 bases; unmatched junction bases: 16. This CDR3 has 18 residues. As DNA, the CDR3 is TGTGCCAGCACCCTCTCCGGGACTAGCGGGAGAGTTGAGGACGAGCAGTACTTC. Encoded protein: CASTLSGTSGRVEDEQYF.

The rearrangement joins TRBV5-1 to TRBJ2-1; 9 positions agree with TRBD2. CDR1 and CDR2 from the germline V gene are SGHRS and YFSETQ. V lost 3 bases, J lost 2 bases, and 9 bases stayed unmatched. This CDR3 is built from 17 residues. The CDR3: CASSWGAEREAYNEQFF. Written as DNA, the CDR3 is TGCGCCAGCAGCTGGGGGGCCGAGCGGGAGGCCTACAATGAGCAGTTCTTC.